This TCR beta chain was obtained from a study of T cell clonotyping in hematopoietic cell transplantation. Study conclusions and caveats: Higher Inverse Simpson Index values in graft donor and pretransplant recipient predicted broader posttransplant TCR diversity. No sorting was done, leaving CD4 and CD8 contributions mixed. Pathologically expanded recipient clonotypes increased progressively from day 30 to day 180 as diversity fell.

CDR3 length: 16 amino acids. The trim removed 1 base at V and 4 bases at J, leaving 4 bases unmatched. Germline CDR1 and CDR2: SGHTA and FQGNSA. Assay used: immunoSEQ multiplex PCR; TCRdb lists only in-frame clones, some missing. Of 10,000 to 15,000 clones listed, roughly 92% are singletons. As regards this clone: Its specificity is unknown.

The clonotype comes from a female patient in her fifties who had an allogeneic stem cell transplant from an unrelated donor, so the T cells may come from the graft donor. Some clones in this sample may be carry-over from other donors' samples. The material was PBMCs, obtained 100 days after allogeneic stem cell transplant. The V call is TRBV7-2, the J call TRBJ2-1; 10 bases align to TRBD2. CDR3 in amino acids: CASSLGAGGIYNEQFF. CDR3 nucleotides: TGTGCCAGCAGCTTAGGAGCGGGAGGGATTTACAATGAGCAGTTCTTC. Complete variable domain (other parts from reference TRBV7-2 and TRBJ2-1): GAGVSQSPSNKVTEKGKDVELRCDPISGHTALYWYRQSLGQGLEFLIYFQGNSAPDKSGLPSDRFSAERTGGSVSTLTIQRTQQEDSAVYLCASSLGAGGIYNEQFFGPGTRLTVL.